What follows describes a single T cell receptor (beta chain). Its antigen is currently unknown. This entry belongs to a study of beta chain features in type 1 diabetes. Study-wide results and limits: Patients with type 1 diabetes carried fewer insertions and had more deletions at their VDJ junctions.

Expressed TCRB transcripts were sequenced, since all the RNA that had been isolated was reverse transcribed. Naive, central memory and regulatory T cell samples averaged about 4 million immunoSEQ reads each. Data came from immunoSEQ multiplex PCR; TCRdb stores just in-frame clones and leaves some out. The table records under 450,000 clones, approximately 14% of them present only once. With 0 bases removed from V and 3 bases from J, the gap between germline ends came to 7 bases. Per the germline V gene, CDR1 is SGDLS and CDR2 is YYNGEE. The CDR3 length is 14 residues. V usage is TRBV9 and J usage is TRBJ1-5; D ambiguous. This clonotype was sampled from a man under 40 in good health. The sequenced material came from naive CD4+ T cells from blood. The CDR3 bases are TGTGCCAGCAGCGTAGGGTCAGTCAATCAGCCCCAGCATTTT. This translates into CASSVGSVNQPQHF. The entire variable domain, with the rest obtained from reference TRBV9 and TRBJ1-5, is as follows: DSGVTQTPKHLITATGQRVTLRCSPRSGDLSVYWYQQSLDQGLQFLIQYYNGEERAKGNILERFSAQQFPDLHSELNLSSLELGDSALYFCASSVGSVNQPQHFGDGTRLSIL.